These 15 T cell receptor beta chains share one sample of origin, sequenced in a study of T-cell memory formation after mild COVID-19. TCRdb reprocessed the 5' RACE reads via MiXCR and lists one record per CDR3 protein. The sample gives roughly 350,000 distinct CDR3 sequences, roughly an eighth of which show up once; about a fifth is in the top ten. Specimen: PBMCs or a T cell subset sorted from them (not recorded which). The receptor set was obtained from a man between 18 and 29 years old who had mild COVID-19 (a few samples of this study predate the infection). Cell type and time point are not known.

The chain recombines TRBV28 with TRBJ2-1; TRBD1 matches 8 bases. This CDR3 has 14 amino acids. With 5 bases clipped from V and 8 bases from J, the junction kept 8 bases outside the gene matches. In germline, CDR1 is MDHEN, CDR2 SYDVKM. The CDR3: CASSTRQGWDEQFF. CDR3 bases: TGTGCCAGCAGTACCCGACAGGGGTGGGATGAGCAGTTCTTC.

Only a few counts were recorded for this clonotype. The CDR3 region is CASSPTRGEEKLFF. CDR3 DNA sequence: TGTGCCAGCTCACCAACCCGGGGTGAAGAAAAACTGTTTTTT. The chain has TRBV18 and TRBJ1-4; D is undetermined. V was cut by 2 bases and J by 8 bases, with 12 bases left in between. CDR1 and CDR2 (germline): KGHSH, LQKENI. The CDR3 is made up of 14 amino acids.

This clonotype showed up many times. The V and J genes are TRBV14 and TRBJ1-4; tentative D call: TRBD1 (5 bases). Germline CDR1 and CDR2: SGHDN and FVKESK. Between the trimmed V and J ends, which lost 4 bases and 10 bases, there was a span of 13 bases. This CDR3 spans 13 amino acids. The CDR3 sequence is CASSPTVTGKLFF. In nucleotides, the CDR3 is TGTGCCAGCAGCCCGACAGTTACCGGAAAACTGTTTTTT.

This clonotype was detected ten times or more. The J gene is TRBJ2-1, the V gene TRBV4-1; D gene ambiguous. V lost 1 base and J lost 4, with 8 bases in between. The CDR3 extends over 14 amino acids. Per the germline V gene, CDR1 is MGHRA and CDR2 is YSYEKL. The DNA of the CDR3 is TGCGCCAGCAGCCAAGCTGGGCATTACAATGAGCAGTTCTTC. Its protein is CASSQAGHYNEQFF.

This clonotype was counted between two and nine times. V is TRBV6-2 or TRBV6-3 and J is TRBJ1-5; 7 bases are shared with TRBD1. Germline V lookup: CDR1 MNHEY, CDR2 SVGEGT. This CDR3 spans 14 amino acids. V lost 6 bases and J lost 4; bases outside the gene matches: 6. Here the CDR3 reads CASRTQGENQPQHF. The CDR3 nucleotides are TGTGCCAGCAGGACGCAGGGGGAGAATCAGCCCCAGCATTTT.

The V gene is TRBV6-6, the J gene TRBJ1-1; 7 nucleotides agree with TRBD1. J was trimmed by 7 bases and V by 6 bases; bases with no gene match: 11. CDR3 size: 14 residues. The germline gives CDR1 MNHNY, CDR2 SVGAGI (reference sequence). CDR3 sequence reads: CASSPDRDFREAFF. For the CDR3, the DNA is TGTGCCAGCAGCCCCGACAGGGACTTCCGTGAAGCTTTCTTT.

V and J are TRBV5-1 and TRBJ1-2, with TRBD1 as a possible D gene (6 bases). This CDR3 has 19 amino acids. With 0 bases removed from V and 2 bases from J, the gap between germline ends came to 23 bases. Germline V gene lookup returns CDR1 SGHRS and CDR2 YFSETQ. Here the CDR3 DNA reads TGCGCCAGCAGCTTGGGACTGAAACACCCGACAGGCCCGAACTATGGCTACACCTTC. This codes for CASSLGLKHPTGPNYGYTF.

This clonotype was detected only a few times. The V and J genes are TRBV6-2 or TRBV6-3 and TRBJ1-2, with 8 positions matching TRBD1. The CDR3 loop spans 14 amino acids. Losses at the gene ends were 6 bases for V and 10 bases for J; bases not matched to a gene: 13. Germline lookup yields CDR1 MNHEY and CDR2 SVGEGT. The CDR3 protein is CASSPGTGAIFYTF. DNA of the CDR3: TGTGCCAGCAGCCCCGGGACAGGCGCAATTTTCTACACCTTC.

This clonotype was seen at least ten times. This chain links TRBV10-3 with TRBJ2-6; unclear D gene. Germline CDR1 and CDR2: ENHRY and SYGVKD. V dropped 0 bases and J dropped 0 bases, with 3 bases sitting between them. CDR3 size: 15 residues. The CDR3 DNA follows: TGTGCCATCAGTGAGTCCAGCTCTGGGGCCAACGTCCTGACTTTC. Its protein is CAISESSSGANVLTF.

In this sample, this clonotype turned up many times. The rearrangement joins TRBV6-6 to TRBJ2-5; 7 positions agree with TRBD1. V gave up 6 bases and J gave up 5 bases; unmatched junction bases: 12. This CDR3 spans 15 amino acids. The germline V gene has CDR1 MNHNY and CDR2 SVGAGI (reference sequence). CDR3: CASRVRDSPRETQYF. The CDR3 DNA sequence: TGTGCCAGCAGGGTGAGGGACAGCCCGAGGGAGACCCAGTACTTC.

The chain combines TRBV6-2 or TRBV6-3 with TRBJ2-3, with 10 nucleotides matching TRBD2. After removal of 6 bases from V and 4 bases from J, the junction contained 7 bases not matched to a gene. The CDR3 has 15 residues. CDR1 is MNHEY, CDR2 SVGEGT, per germline. CDR3: CASSVTSGVADTQYF. In DNA form, the CDR3 reads TGTGCCAGCAGCGTTACTAGCGGGGTGGCAGATACGCAGTATTTT.

Only a few counts were recorded for this clonotype. This sequence joins TRBV12-3 or TRBV12-4 and TRBJ2-2; TRBD1 might be the D (5 bases). The CDR3 spans 15 residues. Between the trimmed V and J ends, which lost 3 bases and 3 bases, there was a span of 11 bases. The CDR3: CASSFRQRDTGELFF. The CDR3 DNA sequence: TGTGCCAGCAGTTTTAGACAGAGAGACACCGGGGAGCTGTTTTTT.

In its sample, this clonotype was seen many times. CDR3 sequence: CASSVDGFRQFF. CDR3 nucleotides: TGTGCCAGCAGCGTAGACGGCTTCCGGCAGTTCTTC. This chain connects TRBV9 to TRBJ2-1; D uncertain. The germline gives CDR1 SGDLS, CDR2 YYNGEE. This CDR3 spans 12 amino acids. The V gene lost 0 bases and the J gene lost 12 bases, with 10 bases spanning the gap.

This chain joins TRBV4-3 and TRBJ1-2; 7 bases align to TRBD1. With V trimmed by 2 bases and J by 5 bases, 14 bases remained unmatched. Germline values: CDR1 LGHNA, CDR2 YSLEER. This CDR3 spans 17 amino acids. CDR3 residues: CASSQYLEDRRLYGYTF. DNA for the CDR3: TGCGCCAGCAGCCAATATCTTGAGGACAGGAGGCTGTATGGCTACACCTTC.

This clonotype has just a few counts. The V gene is TRBV5-5, the J gene TRBJ2-5, with D possibly being TRBD1 (6 bases). CDR3 length: 17 amino acids. CDR1 and CDR2 (germline): SGHKS, YYEKEE (reference sequence). V gave up 0 bases and J gave up 4 bases, with 19 bases separating them. Here the CDR3 reads CASSLAGKLGQRETQYF. The CDR3 DNA is TGTGCCAGCAGCTTGGCCGGCAAGCTAGGACAGAGAGAGACCCAGTACTTC.